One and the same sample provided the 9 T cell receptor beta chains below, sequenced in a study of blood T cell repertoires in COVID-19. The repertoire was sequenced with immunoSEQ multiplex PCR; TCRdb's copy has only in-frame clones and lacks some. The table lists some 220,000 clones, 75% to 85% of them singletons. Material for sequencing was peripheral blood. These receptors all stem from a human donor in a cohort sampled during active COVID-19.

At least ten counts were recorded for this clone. DNA of the CDR3: TGCGCCAGCAGCGATACAGGGGGTAGCACTGAAGCTTTCTTT. It translates to CASSDTGGSTEAFF. The J gene is TRBJ1-1, the V gene TRBV5-1, with TRBD1 matching 8 bases. V was pared by 4 bases and J by 4 bases, with 6 bases of the junction left unmatched. The CDR3 spans 14 residues. Germline V lookup: CDR1 SGHRS, CDR2 YFSETQ.

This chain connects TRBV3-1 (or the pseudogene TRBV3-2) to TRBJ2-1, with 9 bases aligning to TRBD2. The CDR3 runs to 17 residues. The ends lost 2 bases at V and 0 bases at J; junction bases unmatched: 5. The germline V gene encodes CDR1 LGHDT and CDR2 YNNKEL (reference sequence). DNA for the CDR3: TGTGCCAGCAGCCAACTCAGCGGGAGGAGCTCCTACAATGAGCAGTTCTTC. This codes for CASSQLSGRSSYNEQFF.

The CDR3 here is CASSPPPRGDEQYF. For the CDR3, the DNA is TGTGCCAGCAGTCCACCCCCCCGCGGGGACGAGCAGTACTTC. This chain links TRBV28 with TRBJ2-7; D might be TRBD2 (6 bases). This CDR3 is 14 amino acids long. The ends were cut back, 5 bases at V and 5 bases at J, with 16 bases in the middle. Germline lookup yields CDR1 MDHEN and CDR2 SYDVKM.

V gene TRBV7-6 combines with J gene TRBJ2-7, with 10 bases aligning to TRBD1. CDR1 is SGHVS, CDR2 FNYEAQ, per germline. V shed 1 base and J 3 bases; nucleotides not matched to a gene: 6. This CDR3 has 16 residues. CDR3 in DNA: TGTGCCAGCAGCTTAGGGGACAGGGGTATCTACTACGAGCAGTACTTC. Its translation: CASSLGDRGIYYEQYF.

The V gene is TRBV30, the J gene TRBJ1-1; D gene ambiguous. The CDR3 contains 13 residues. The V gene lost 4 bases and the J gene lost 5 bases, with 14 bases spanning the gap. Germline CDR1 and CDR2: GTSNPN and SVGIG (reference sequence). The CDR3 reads CAWNPPGVTEAFF. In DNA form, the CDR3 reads TGTGCCTGGAACCCGCCCGGGGTAACTGAAGCTTTCTTT.

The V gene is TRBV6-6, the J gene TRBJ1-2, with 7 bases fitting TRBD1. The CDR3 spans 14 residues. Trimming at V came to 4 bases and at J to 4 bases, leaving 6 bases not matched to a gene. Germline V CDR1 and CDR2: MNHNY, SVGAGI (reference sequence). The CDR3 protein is CASSSDRAAYGYTF. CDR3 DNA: TGTGCCAGCAGTTCAGACAGGGCAGCCTATGGCTACACCTTC.

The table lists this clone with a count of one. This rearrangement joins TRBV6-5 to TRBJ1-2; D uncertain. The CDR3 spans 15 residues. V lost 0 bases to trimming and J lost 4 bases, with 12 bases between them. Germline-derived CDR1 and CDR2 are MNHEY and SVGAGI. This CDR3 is CASSYSYRPGYGYTF. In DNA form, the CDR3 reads TGTGCCAGCAGTTACTCGTATCGACCGGGCTATGGCTACACCTTC.

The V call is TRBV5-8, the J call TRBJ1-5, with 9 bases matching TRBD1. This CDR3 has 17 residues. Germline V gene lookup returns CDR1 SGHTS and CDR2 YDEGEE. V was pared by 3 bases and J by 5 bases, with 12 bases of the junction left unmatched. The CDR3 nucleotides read TGTGCCAGCAGCTCGGACGGGACAGGGATGTTCGATCAGCCCCAGCATTTT. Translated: CASSSDGTGMFDQPQHF.

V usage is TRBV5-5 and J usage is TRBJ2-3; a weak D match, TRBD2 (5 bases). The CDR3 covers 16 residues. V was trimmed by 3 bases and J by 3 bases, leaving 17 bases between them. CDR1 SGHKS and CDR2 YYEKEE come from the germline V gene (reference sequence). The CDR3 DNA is TGTGCCAGCAGCTCGTACGGGAAAAAATTTACAGATACGCAGTATTTT. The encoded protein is CASSSYGKKFTDTQYF. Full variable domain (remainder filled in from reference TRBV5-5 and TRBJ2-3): DAGVTQSPTHLIKTRGQQVTLRCSPISGHKSVSWYQQVLGQGPQFIFQYYEKEERGRGNFPDRFSARQFPNYSSELNVNALLLGDSALYLCASSSYGKKFTDTQYFGPGTRLTVL.